This entry lists 29 T cell receptor beta chains sequenced from one sample in a study of CD8+ T cells in alopecia areata. This sample's treatment: oral pan-JAK inhibitor, 5-10 mg twice daily. cDNA serving as the sequencing template came from extracted, reverse transcribed RNA. Repertoires were generated with immunoSEQ multiplex PCR, while TCRdb's copy carries only in-frame clones and drops some. The sample shows under 150,000 clones, 53% of them seen only once. The starting material was CD4+ T cells sorted from blood, obtained at week 4, from a patient treated with tofacitinib. Source of these receptors: a human donor with alopecia areata.

The chain uses TRBV7-2 and TRBJ2-3, with unresolved D. This CDR3 has 13 residues. Trimming took off 2 bases at V and 6 bases at J, with 9 bases between the two ends. Germline lookup yields CDR1 SGHTA and CDR2 FQGNSA. This CDR3 is CASSLIYGDTQYF. The CDR3 region has the DNA TGTGCCAGCAGCTTAATTTACGGGGATACGCAGTATTTT.

Points on this clone: This sample also contains other DNA sequences that code for the same CDR3. The chain is built from TRBV9 and TRBJ2-3; no definite D call. CDR1 and CDR2 from the germline V gene are SGDLS and YYNGEE. V was trimmed by 3 bases and J by 2 bases, leaving 4 bases between them. The CDR3 covers 12 residues. Here the CDR3 reads CASSADTDTQYF. The DNA of the CDR3 is TGTGCCAGCAGCGCGGACACAGATACGCAGTATTTT.

This chain connects TRBV5-6 to TRBJ1-2; unclear D gene. This CDR3 contains 16 residues. Germline-derived CDR1 and CDR2 are SGHDT and YYEEEE. The V end was cut by 3 bases, the J end by 6 bases, with 21 bases between. CDR3 region: CASSSRQRVGYDGYTF. CDR3 bases: TGTGCCAGCAGCTCGCGTCAAAGGGTAGGGTACGATGGCTACACCTTC.

The chain is built from TRBV7-9 and TRBJ2-2; TRBD2 matches at 8 bases. Germline V gene data show CDR1 as SEHNR and CDR2 as FQNEAQ (reference sequence). Losses at the gene ends were 7 bases for V and 2 bases for J; bases not matched to a gene: 9. This CDR3 is 16 amino acids long. The DNA of the CDR3 is TGTGCCAGCATCGGGGGGGCTAGCGGCAACACCGGGGAGCTGTTTTTT. It codes for CASIGGASGNTGELFF.

The J gene is TRBJ2-5, the V gene TRBV30; TRBD1 or TRBD2 may be the D gene (6 bases each). This CDR3 comprises 13 residues. Trimming stripped 4 bases from V and 5 bases from J, with 14 bases between. Germline assignment: CDR1 GTSNPN and CDR2 SVGIG (reference sequence). As DNA, the CDR3 is TGTGCCTGGACGGTGGGGGGCACGGAGACCCAGTACTTC. Translated, it gives CAWTVGGTETQYF.

Concerning this clone: Other DNA sequences of this sample code for an identical CDR3. This chain joins TRBV5-4 and TRBJ2-7; TRBD2 is a possible D gene (6 bases). The V gene lost 4 bases and the J gene lost 1 base, with 12 bases spanning the gap. CDR1 SGHNT and CDR2 YYREEE come from the germline V gene (reference sequence). The CDR3 runs 14 residues. CDR3 coding DNA: TGTGCCAGCAGCCCCACCGGGGGTTCCTACGAGCAGTACTTC. It yields the protein CASSPTGGSYEQYF.

The V gene is TRBV7-3, the J gene TRBJ1-2; D might be TRBD1 (6 bases). The CDR3 spans 13 residues. The V end was cut by 5 bases, the J end by 3 bases, with 10 bases between. Germline V gives CDR1 SGHTA, CDR2 FQGTGA. The CDR3 loop is CASSPGVDYGYTF. The CDR3 coding sequence is TGTGCCAGCAGCCCAGGGGTTGACTATGGCTACACCTTC.

The chain joins TRBV25-1 to TRBJ1-2; TRBD1 matches 11 bases. V shed 6 bases, J shed 2 bases, and the junction held 2 bases outside the gene matches. Per the germline V gene, CDR1 is MGHDK and CDR2 is SYGVNS. This CDR3 region has 14 residues. The CDR3 DNA reads TGTGCCAGCAGACGGACAGGGGGCAACTATGGCTACACCTTC. Its protein product is CASRRTGGNYGYTF.

Only a few counts were recorded for this clone. This rearrangement joins TRBV29-1 to TRBJ2-5; 8 bases are a match to TRBD1. V shed 7 bases, J shed 4 bases, and the junction held 5 bases outside the gene matches. The CDR3 contains 12 residues. Germline V gene data show CDR1 as SQVTM and CDR2 as ANQGSEA. Here the CDR3 DNA reads TGCAGCGCCATTGGGACAGGAGAGACCCAGTACTTC. Translated, it gives CSAIGTGETQYF.

This clone was seen a few times. This sequence joins TRBV7-9 and TRBJ2-5; the D is unclear. The V gene's germline CDR1 is SEHNR and CDR2 FQNEAQ (reference sequence). The CDR3 sequence is 11 residues long. The V and J ends lost 5 bases and 4 bases respectively, with 5 bases between them. The CDR3 DNA reads as TGTGCCAGCAGCCTCACAGAGACCCAGTACTTC. It specifies CASSLTETQYF.

The CDR3 DNA follows: TGTGCCAGCAGCCTCCGAGGACAGGGGATATCCTACGAGCAGTACTTC. This gives the protein CASSLRGQGISYEQYF. V is TRBV7-9 and J is TRBJ2-7; 9 bases are shared with TRBD1. V gave up 5 bases and J gave up 1 base; unmatched junction bases: 9. This CDR3 spans 16 amino acids. Germline-derived CDR1 and CDR2 are SEHNR and FQNEAQ (reference sequence).

This chain connects TRBV30 to TRBJ2-3, with a weak D call TRBD2 (5 bases). V lost 2 bases to trimming and J lost 0 bases, with 12 bases between them. CDR3 length: 15 residues. Looked up from germline, CDR1 is GTSNPN and CDR2 is SVGIG (reference sequence). In DNA form, the CDR3 reads TGTGCCTGGAGTTTAGGTGGGAGTAGCACAGATACGCAGTATTTT. This sequence encodes CAWSLGGSSTDTQYF.

The rearrangement links TRBV25-1 to TRBJ2-5; 11 positions match TRBD2. Unmatched junction bases numbered 13, after V lost 5 bases and J lost 5 bases. The CDR3 is 17 residues long. Per germline, CDR1 MGHDK and CDR2 SYGVNS. CDR3 protein: CASSRLAGQVLGETQYF. Written as DNA, the CDR3 is TGTGCCAGCAGTCGACTAGCGGGACAGGTCTTGGGGGAGACCCAGTACTTC.

The gene calls are TRBV7-9 and TRBJ1-2; unclear D gene. Germline CDR1 and CDR2: SEHNR and FQNEAQ (reference sequence). The CDR3 is 10 residues long. The ends were cut back, 8 bases at V and 5 bases at J, with 6 bases in the middle. The CDR3 region is CASGDYGYTF. CDR3 bases: TGTGCCAGCGGTGATTATGGCTACACCTTC.

This clone was recorded once. The chain recombines TRBV29-1 with TRBJ2-2, with no clear D. The length of the CDR3 is 15 residues. CDR1 and CDR2 from the germline V gene are SQVTM and ANQGSEA. Trimming shortened V by 1 base and J by 5 bases, and 14 bases separated the two germline ends. CDR3 sequence reads: CSVEGAGRDTGELFF. The CDR3 nucleotides read TGCAGCGTTGAAGGTGCTGGGCGCGATACCGGGGAGCTGTTTTTT.

This clone was observed once. The V and J genes are TRBV2 and TRBJ1-1; D unclear. This CDR3 comprises 13 residues. CDR1 is SNHLY and CDR2 is FYNNEI in the germline V gene. The V gene lost 6 bases and the J gene lost 4 bases, with 12 bases spanning the gap. The CDR3 loop reads CASRDAAGTEAFF. CDR3 bases: TGTGCCAGCAGAGACGCCGCGGGCACTGAAGCTTTCTTT. The whole variable domain, filled in from reference TRBV2 and TRBJ1-1, reads EPEVTQTPSHQVTQMGQEVILRCVPISNHLYFYWYRQILGQKVEFLVSFYNNEISEKSEIFDDQFSVERPDGSNFTLKIRSTKLEDSAMYFCASRDAAGTEAFFGQGTRLTVV.

The genes are TRBV25-1 and TRBJ1-6; D remains ambiguous. This CDR3 comprises 14 residues. CDR1 is MGHDK, CDR2 SYGVNS, per germline. The V gene lost 3 bases and the J gene lost 5 bases, with 8 bases spanning the gap. CDR3: CASSDYRNNSPLHF. CDR3 nucleotides: TGTGCCAGCAGTGATTACAGAAATAATTCACCCCTCCACTTT.

The V and J genes are TRBV4-1 and TRBJ1-2; TRBD1 is a possible D gene (6 bases). Germline V gene data show CDR1 as MGHRA and CDR2 as YSYEKL. V lost 3 bases to trimming and J lost 2 bases, with 16 bases between them. This CDR3 spans 16 amino acids. The CDR3 sequence: CASSHLLTGRNYGYTF. The CDR3 nucleotides are TGCGCCAGCAGCCATCTCCTGACAGGTCGAAACTATGGCTACACCTTC.

Comment on this clone: Other DNA variants within this sample encode the same CDR3. The chain couples TRBV29-1 to TRBJ2-7; 9 nucleotides agree with TRBD1. V gave up 4 bases and J gave up 6 bases; unmatched junction bases: 1. This CDR3 is built from 11 residues. Germline V gene data show CDR1 as SQVTM and CDR2 as ANQGSEA. CDR3 amino acids: CSVGTGVEQYF. Here the CDR3 DNA reads TGCAGCGTTGGGACAGGGGTCGAGCAGTACTTC.

The rearrangement joins TRBV7-9 to TRBJ2-1; TRBD1 aligns across 9 bases. V lost 5 bases and J lost 5; bases outside the gene matches: 4. Germline CDR1 reads SEHNR; CDR2 reads FQNEAQ (reference sequence). The length of the CDR3 is 14 residues. This chain's CDR3 is CASSLGQGDNEQFF. Here the CDR3 DNA reads TGTGCCAGCAGCCTGGGACAGGGAGACAATGAGCAGTTCTTC. The entire variable domain, with the rest obtained from reference TRBV7-9 and TRBJ2-1, is as follows: DTGVSQNPRHKITKRGQNVTFRCDPISEHNRLYWYRQTLGQGPEFLTYFQNEAQLEKSRLLSDRFSAERPKGSFSTLEIQRTEQGDSAMYLCASSLGQGDNEQFFGPGTRLTVL.

The chain employs TRBV29-1 and TRBJ2-2; TRBD2 might be the D (5 bases). The germline V gene has CDR1 SQVTM and CDR2 ANQGSEA. The CDR3 is 12 amino acids. As DNA, the CDR3 is TGCAGTTTCGAGGGCAACACCGGGGAGCTGTTTTTT. The encoded protein is CSFEGNTGELFF.

This clone appeared a few times. The DNA for the CDR3 is TGTGCCAGCTGGGGGAGCTCCTACAATGAGCAGTTCTTC. Residues: CASWGSSYNEQFF. The chain employs TRBV7-2 and TRBJ2-1; D may correspond to TRBD1 or TRBD2 (5 bases each). Deletions cut 8 bases from V and 0 bases from J, with 8 bases between. CDR3 length: 13 residues. Germline V CDR1 and CDR2: SGHTA, FQGNSA.

This clone was observed a few times. The V and J genes are TRBV11-2 and TRBJ1-1, with D tentatively TRBD1 (6 bases). V lost 6 bases to trimming and J lost 5 bases, with 19 bases between them. The CDR3 has 15 residues. Germline CDR1 SGHAT, CDR2 FQNNGV. The CDR3 region is CASRPITGRGTEAFF. The CDR3 bases are TGTGCCAGCAGACCGATTACAGGGAGAGGGACTGAAGCTTTCTTT.

The chain uses TRBV29-1 and TRBJ2-3; D might be TRBD1 (5 bases). This CDR3 contains 14 residues. The germline gives CDR1 SQVTM, CDR2 ANQGSEA. The germline V and J ends were trimmed by 1 base and 1 base, with 9 bases remaining between them. CDR3 nucleotide sequence: TGCAGCGTTGAAGCGTGGGGCGGCACAGATACGCAGTATTTT. Amino acid sequence: CSVEAWGGTDTQYF.

This clone has only a few counts. This chain links TRBV6-6 with TRBJ1-1; possibly TRBD1 for D (6 bases). The V end lost 2 bases, the J end lost 1 base, and 14 bases lay between the germline ends. Germline values: CDR1 MNHNY, CDR2 SVGAGI (reference sequence). This CDR3 has 16 residues. CDR3 nucleotides: TGTGCCAGCAGTTACGAGGCTAGGACAGCGAACACTGAAGCTTTCTTT. Protein: CASSYEARTANTEAFF.

This clone has a handful of counts. This chain joins TRBV7-9 and TRBJ2-1, with a possible D match to TRBD2 (7 bases). The CDR3 has 16 amino acids. Germline V gives CDR1 SEHNR, CDR2 FQNEAQ (reference sequence). Trimming cost V 2 bases and J 9 bases, with 20 bases left between them. CDR3 in amino acids: CASSLLMGGRTSEQFF. The CDR3 coding sequence is TGTGCCAGCAGCTTATTGATGGGGGGGCGAACCAGTGAGCAGTTCTTC.

V is TRBV6-5 and J is TRBJ1-1; D is possibly TRBD1 (5 bases). Between the trimmed V and J ends, which lost 3 bases and 3 bases, there was a span of 11 bases. The CDR3 runs to 14 residues. From germline, CDR1 is MNHEY and CDR2 SVGAGI. The CDR3 bases are TGTGCCAGCAGTTATTCGACAGCCCACACTGAAGCTTTCTTT. Translated: CASSYSTAHTEAFF.

CDR3: CASRWDNSYEQYF. CDR3 coding DNA: TGTGCCTCGAGGTGGGACAACTCCTACGAGCAGTACTTC. The chain recombines TRBV30 with TRBJ2-7; D might be TRBD1 (6 bases). CDR1 and CDR2 (germline): GTSNPN, SVGIG (reference sequence). The CDR3 has 13 amino acids. The germline V and J ends were trimmed by 7 bases and 0 bases, with 13 bases remaining between them.

This chain connects TRBV14 to TRBJ2-7; TRBD1 matches at 9 bases. V lost 0 bases, J lost 5 bases, and 11 bases stayed unmatched. CDR1 SGHDN and CDR2 FVKESK come from the germline V gene. The CDR3 is made up of 17 amino acids. The CDR3 reads CASSQDVLGTGLDEQYF. CDR3 DNA: TGTGCCAGCAGCCAAGATGTGCTTGGGACAGGGTTGGACGAGCAGTACTTC. Full variable domain (missing parts from reference TRBV14 and TRBJ2-7): EAGVTQFPSHSVIEKGQTVTLRCDPISGHDNLYWYRRVMGKEIKFLLHFVKESKQDESGMPNNRFLAERTGGTYSTLKVQPAELEDSGVYFCASSQDVLGTGLDEQYFGPGTRLTVT.